This T cell receptor (beta chain) is from a study of siplizumab effects on memory and regulatory T cells. Only in-frame clones appear in the TCRdb table, and some are missing; sequencing was by immunoSEQ multiplex PCR. The sample carries 92,000 or so clones, 85% to 90% recorded once. This clone was seen once. V was clipped by 5 bases and J by 1 base; unmatched bases: 8. The CDR3 contains 15 residues. Looked up from germline, CDR1 is SGHRS and CDR2 is YFSETQ. This chain connects TRBV5-1 to TRBJ2-7; 8 nucleotides agree with TRBD2. The clonotype originates from a human donor in good health. Sequenced input: CD4+ T cells sorted from blood. Here the CDR3 DNA reads TGCGCCAGCAGTCGGGTAATAGCGGGGTCCTACGAGCAGTACTTC. This gives the protein CASSRVIAGSYEQYF.